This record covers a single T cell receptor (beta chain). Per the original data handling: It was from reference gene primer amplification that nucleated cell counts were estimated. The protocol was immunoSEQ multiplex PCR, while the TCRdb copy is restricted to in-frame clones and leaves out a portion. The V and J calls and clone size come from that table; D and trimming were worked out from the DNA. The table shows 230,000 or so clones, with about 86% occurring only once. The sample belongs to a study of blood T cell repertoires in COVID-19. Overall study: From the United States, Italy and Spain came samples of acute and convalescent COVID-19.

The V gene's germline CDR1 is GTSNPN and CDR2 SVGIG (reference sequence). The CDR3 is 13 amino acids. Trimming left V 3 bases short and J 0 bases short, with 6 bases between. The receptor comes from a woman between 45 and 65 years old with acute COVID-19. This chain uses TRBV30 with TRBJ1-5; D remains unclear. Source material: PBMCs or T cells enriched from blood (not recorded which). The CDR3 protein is CAWSLYSNQPQHF. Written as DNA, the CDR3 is TGTGCCTGGAGCTTATATAGCAATCAGCCCCAGCATTTT.